These 32 T cell receptor beta chains originate from one sample sequenced in a study of blood T cell repertoires in COVID-19 (dated by TCRdb to about 2020). The library relied on the immunoSEQ multiplex PCR assay. This immuneACCESS table, as held by TCRdb, lists in-frame sequences with V and J called but not all clones. Of the missing ones, under half trace to an unresolved V gene in checked studies; the others have no known cause. Recorded for this sample are about 150,000 clones; 86% of them occurred a single time. The ten largest clones represent roughly 4.1% of the sample. The specimen sequenced was peripheral blood. Receptors were obtained from a woman between 65 and 79 years old with acute or convalescent COVID-19.

The chain uses TRBV3-1 (or the pseudogene TRBV3-2) and TRBJ2-7; D is possibly TRBD2 (5 bases). V lost 4 bases, J lost 6 bases, and 16 bases lay in between. The CDR3 loop spans 14 amino acids. Germline V gene lookup returns CDR1 LGHDT and CDR2 YNNKEL (reference sequence). The CDR3 reads CASSPALGRSEQYF. Here the CDR3 DNA reads TGTGCCAGCAGCCCTGCATTGGGGAGAAGCGAGCAGTACTTC.

The chain couples TRBV27 to TRBJ1-1, with a tentative D call TRBD1 (6 bases). This CDR3 is 13 amino acids long. With 1 base removed from V and 6 bases from J, the gap between germline ends came to 9 bases. Germline CDR1 is MNHEY and CDR2 is SMNVEV (reference sequence). The CDR3, as DNA: TGTGCCAGCAGTTTATTCTCAGGGGCTGAAGCTTTCTTT. Protein product: CASSLFSGAEAFF.

The chain links TRBV27 to TRBJ1-4; unclear D gene. The V gene's germline CDR1 is MNHEY and CDR2 SMNVEV (reference sequence). V lost 3 bases, J lost 4 bases, and 9 bases lay in between. The CDR3 sequence is 14 residues long. The CDR3 DNA sequence: TGTGCCAGCAGTTTGTCACAGCTTAATGAAAAACTGTTTTTT. Translation gives CASSLSQLNEKLFF.

V usage is TRBV4-1 and J usage is TRBJ1-1, with 7 bases lining up with TRBD1. This CDR3 is 16 amino acids long. V lost 1 base, J lost 0 bases, and 5 bases stayed unmatched. Germline CDR1 reads MGHRA; CDR2 reads YSYEKL. The CDR3 nucleotides read TGCGCCAGCAGCCAAGGTTGGGACAGAGTGAACACTGAAGCTTTCTTT. Residues: CASSQGWDRVNTEAFF.

The J gene is TRBJ1-3, the V gene TRBV5-6; D is undetermined. The CDR3 contains 13 residues. V lost 6 bases and J 4 bases, leaving 11 bases between the germline ends. Germline-derived CDR1 and CDR2 are SGHDT and YYEEEE. The chain's CDR3 is CASNKRGGNTIYF. CDR3 nucleotide sequence: TGTGCCAGCAACAAGCGAGGCGGAAACACCATATATTTT.

The chain has TRBV2 and TRBJ1-1, with TRBD1 as a possible D gene (5 bases). V lost 5 bases to trimming and J lost 4 bases, with 23 bases between them. The germline gives CDR1 SNHLY, CDR2 FYNNEI. The CDR3 spans 17 residues. The CDR3 protein is CASSPGEGITKGTEAFF. CDR3 nucleotide sequence: TGTGCCAGCAGTCCCGGGGAGGGGATTACGAAGGGCACTGAAGCTTTCTTT.

This chain connects TRBV2 to TRBJ1-5; D perhaps matches TRBD1 (5 bases). Germline loops: CDR1 SNHLY, CDR2 FYNNEI. CDR3 length: 12 amino acids. Trimming cost V 4 bases and J 5 bases, with 6 bases left between them. The DNA for the CDR3 is TGTGCCAGCAGTGGGGGCCATCAGCCCCAGCATTTT. Its translation: CASSGGHQPQHF. The full variable domain, its missing parts supplied by reference TRBV2 and TRBJ1-5, is EPEVTQTPSHQVTQMGQEVILRCVPISNHLYFYWYRQILGQKVEFLVSFYNNEISEKSEIFDDQFSVERPDGSNFTLKIRSTKLEDSAMYFCASSGGHQPQHFGDGTRLSIL.

The rearrangement joins TRBV30 to TRBJ2-3; TRBD2 matches 9 bases. The CDR3 is 13 residues long. V trimming: 7 bases; J trimming: 7 bases; junction bases outside the gene matches: 9. Per the germline V gene, CDR1 is GTSNPN and CDR2 is SVGIG (reference sequence). The CDR3: CALWGGGAYTQYF. The CDR3 coding sequence is TGTGCCTTGTGGGGCGGGGGGGCGTATACGCAGTATTTT.

The chain combines TRBV12-3 or TRBV12-4 with TRBJ2-5, with 7 bases aligning to TRBD2. J lost 5 bases, V lost 6 bases, and 6 bases had no gene match. The CDR3 loop spans 13 amino acids. The CDR3 sequence is CASRYSGEETQYF. CDR3 bases: TGTGCCAGCAGATACAGCGGGGAGGAGACCCAGTACTTC.

On this clone itself: The sample holds other DNA sequences that translate to the same CDR3. The chain employs TRBV12-3 or TRBV12-4 and TRBJ2-7; TRBD1 is a possible D gene (5 bases). There are 12 residues in the CDR3. The V end was cut by 2 bases, the J end by 3 bases, with 5 bases between. The CDR3 nucleotides are TGTGCCAGCAGTTTAACAGGCTACGAGCAGTACTTC. It translates to CASSLTGYEQYF.

This clone appeared a single time. The V gene is TRBV12-3 or TRBV12-4, the J gene TRBJ1-2, with 10 bases identical to TRBD1. Germline trimming cut 6 bases from V and 7 bases from J; bases unmatched to any gene: 5. The CDR3 has 13 residues. CDR3 residues: CASSPGTGAGYTF. The CDR3 DNA follows: TGTGCCAGCAGCCCTGGGACAGGGGCTGGCTACACCTTC.

The genes are TRBV7-6 and TRBJ2-2, with TRBD2 as a possible D gene (6 bases). V was shortened by 5 bases and J by 5 bases, with 18 bases between the two germline ends. The germline V gene has CDR1 SGHVS and CDR2 FNYEAQ. There are 16 residues in the CDR3. CDR3 coding DNA: TGTGCCAGCAGCGGCTCGGGCGGAGGAGGGACCGGGGAGCTGTTTTTT. This encodes CASSGSGGGGTGELFF.

V usage is TRBV7-2 and J usage is TRBJ2-2, with 8 positions matching TRBD2. The length of the CDR3 is 15 residues. Germline V gene sequence: CDR1 SGHTA, CDR2 FQGNSA. V gave up 5 bases and J gave up 7 bases; unmatched junction bases: 9. The CDR3 reads CASSTIAGYLGELFF. DNA of the CDR3: TGTGCCAGCAGCACCATAGCGGGGTACCTCGGGGAGCTGTTTTTT.

The rearrangement links TRBV7-2 to TRBJ2-3; 14 positions agree with TRBD2. The CDR3 runs 18 residues. The germline CDR1 and CDR2 sequences are SGHTA and FQGNSA. Trimming at V came to 1 base and at J to 1 base, leaving 4 bases not matched to a gene. This CDR3 is CASSLGLAGGPRTDTQYF. The CDR3 nucleotides read TGTGCCAGCAGCTTAGGACTAGCGGGAGGGCCCCGCACAGATACGCAGTATTTT.

This chain joins TRBV4-3 and TRBJ1-1, with a possible D match to TRBD1 (6 bases). This CDR3 is 15 amino acids long. V gave up 0 bases and J gave up 4 bases, with 12 bases separating them. Germline V CDR1 and CDR2: LGHNA, YSLEER. This chain's CDR3 is CASSQEQGGSTEAFF. CDR3 nucleotides: TGCGCCAGCAGCCAAGAACAGGGCGGTAGCACTGAAGCTTTCTTT.

CDR3 sequence reads: CASKPGQGLDEQFF. Here the CDR3 DNA reads TGTGCCAGCAAACCGGGACAGGGGTTAGATGAGCAGTTCTTC. This chain joins TRBV6-5 and TRBJ2-1, with TRBD1 identical over 10 bases. Unmatched junction bases numbered 8, after V lost 7 bases and J lost 8 bases. Per germline, CDR1 MNHEY and CDR2 SVGAGI. There are 14 residues in the CDR3.

The chain links TRBV6-2 or TRBV6-3 to TRBJ1-2; D is unresolved. CDR3 size: 13 residues. V was clipped by 4 bases and J by 4 bases, with 10 bases between them. CDR1 MNHEY and CDR2 SVGEGT come from the germline V gene. The CDR3 sequence: CASSFSGAYGYTF. CDR3 DNA: TGTGCCAGCAGTTTCTCAGGAGCCTATGGCTACACCTTC.

The chain couples TRBV7-3 to TRBJ2-1, with D perhaps TRBD2 (6 bases). Trimming took off 5 bases at V and 4 bases at J, with 18 bases between the two ends. Per the germline V gene, CDR1 is SGHTA and CDR2 is FQGTGA. The CDR3 sequence is 16 residues long. CDR3 loop: CASSQLGGAGYNEQFF. Here the CDR3 DNA reads TGTGCCAGCAGCCAGTTGGGCGGGGCGGGTTACAATGAGCAGTTCTTC.

The J gene is TRBJ2-7, the V gene TRBV7-8; 8 nucleotides align to TRBD1. Germline V gene data show CDR1 as SGHVS and CDR2 as FQNEAQ. CDR3 length equals 15 residues. V gave up 4 bases and J gave up 0 bases; unmatched junction bases: 5. The CDR3 nucleotides read TGTGCCAGCAGCTCCCGGGACAGGAGCTCCTACGAGCAGTACTTC. This codes for CASSSRDRSSYEQYF.

The chain recombines TRBV3-1 (or the pseudogene TRBV3-2) with TRBJ2-2; the D gene is possibly TRBD1 (5 bases). CDR1 LGHDT and CDR2 YNNKEL come from the germline V gene (reference sequence). V was pared by 1 base and J by 6 bases, with 12 bases between. The CDR3 covers 15 residues. This CDR3 reads CASSQATVTAGELFF. Here the CDR3 DNA reads TGTGCCAGCAGCCAAGCGACAGTTACGGCCGGGGAGCTGTTTTTT.

This chain joins TRBV19 and TRBJ1-5, with unresolved D. V shed 5 bases and J shed 7 bases, with 9 bases lying between them. The CDR3 sequence is 12 residues long. Germline lookup yields CDR1 LNHDA and CDR2 SQIVND (reference sequence). In nucleotides, the CDR3 is TGTGCCAGTAGTGGGCCGGGACAGCCCCAGCATTTT. Protein product: CASSGPGQPQHF.

This clone was observed a few times. Other DNA sequences in this sample translate to the same CDR3. This chain connects TRBV7-9 to TRBJ1-5; the match to TRBD1 covers 9 bases. V shed 5 bases, J shed 3 bases, and the junction held 5 bases outside the gene matches. The CDR3 runs 15 residues. Germline V gives CDR1 SEHNR, CDR2 FQNEAQ (reference sequence). CDR3 amino acids: CASSPGTGNNQPQHF. The DNA for the CDR3 is TGTGCCAGCAGCCCCGGGACAGGGAACAATCAGCCCCAGCATTTT.

The chain couples TRBV7-6 to TRBJ1-1; 7 positions match TRBD1. Germline-derived CDR1 and CDR2 are SGHVS and FNYEAQ. CDR3 length equals 13 residues. V was clipped by 4 bases and J by 9 bases; unmatched bases: 8. The CDR3 loop reads CASSSGRDRKAFF. The CDR3 DNA reads TGTGCCAGCAGCTCGGGCCGGGACAGAAAAGCTTTCTTT.

The chain's CDR3 is CASSIVTGGFFVQPQHF. For the CDR3, the DNA is TGTGCCAGTAGTATAGTGACAGGGGGCTTCTTTGTTCAGCCCCAGCATTTT. V gene TRBV19 combines with J gene TRBJ1-5; the match to TRBD1 covers 10 bases. The ends lost 1 base at V and 6 bases at J; junction bases unmatched: 9. This CDR3 has 17 amino acids. Germline assignment: CDR1 LNHDA and CDR2 SQIVND (reference sequence).

The chain combines TRBV9 with TRBJ1-6; 7 nucleotides match TRBD1. The CDR3 contains 15 residues. The V segment lost 3 bases and the J segment 7 bases; nucleotides outside the gene matches: 7. Looked up from germline, CDR1 is SGDLS and CDR2 is YYNGEE. CDR3 region: CASSATGTANSPLHF. The CDR3, as DNA: TGTGCCAGCAGCGCCACCGGGACAGCAAATTCACCCCTCCACTTT. Full variable domain (remainder filled in from reference TRBV9 and TRBJ1-6): DSGVTQTPKHLITATGQRVTLRCSPRSGDLSVYWYQQSLDQGLQFLIQYYNGEERAKGNILERFSAQQFPDLHSELNLSSLELGDSALYFCASSATGTANSPLHFGNGTRLTVT.

The V gene is TRBV7-3, the J gene TRBJ2-3; TRBD2 matches at 11 bases. The junction had 18 bases not matched to a gene; V was cut back by 1 base and J by 0 bases. CDR1 and CDR2 from the germline V gene are SGHTA and FQGTGA. The CDR3 spans 22 residues. The chain's CDR3 is CASSLNPRGLAGGPSSTDTQYF. DNA for the CDR3: TGTGCCAGCAGCTTAAACCCGCGGGGGCTAGCGGGAGGACCCAGTAGCACAGATACGCAGTATTTT.

The chain recombines TRBV19 with TRBJ1-5, with no clear D. CDR1 and CDR2 from the germline V gene are LNHDA and SQIVND (reference sequence). This CDR3 is 15 amino acids long. Trimming pared 5 bases from V and 0 bases from J, leaving 11 bases between. CDR3 sequence: CASSETDYSNQPQHF. The CDR3 coding sequence is TGTGCCAGTAGTGAAACAGACTATAGCAATCAGCCCCAGCATTTT.

The chain links TRBV24-1 to TRBJ2-7; possibly TRBD2 for D (5 bases). The length of the CDR3 is 15 residues. Trimming removed 4 bases from V and 4 bases from J, with 16 bases in between. Germline assignment: CDR1 KGHDR and CDR2 SFDVKD. Written as DNA, the CDR3 is TGTGCCACCAGTGACCCGAGGACTTCTCCATACGAGCAGTACTTC. Translation gives CATSDPRTSPYEQYF.

This clone is a singleton in its sample. The rearrangement uses TRBV9 and TRBJ1-1; D uncertain. The CDR3 consists of 14 residues. Trimming removed 0 bases at V and 5 bases at J, with 11 bases between. Germline values: CDR1 SGDLS, CDR2 YYNGEE. The CDR3, as DNA: TGTGCCAGCAGCGTAGTGGTAGGAGGGACTGAAGCTTTCTTT. Amino acids: CASSVVVGGTEAFF. The full variable domain, completed using reference TRBV9 and TRBJ1-1, is DSGVTQTPKHLITATGQRVTLRCSPRSGDLSVYWYQQSLDQGLQFLIQYYNGEERAKGNILERFSAQQFPDLHSELNLSSLELGDSALYFCASSVVVGGTEAFFGQGTRLTVV.

This clone was counted a single time. The rearrangement links TRBV6-1 to TRBJ1-2; TRBD1 might be the D (6 bases). CDR3 length equals 16 residues. The V end lost 3 bases, the J end lost 5 bases, and 19 bases lay between the germline ends. Germline CDR1 MNHNS, CDR2 SASEGT. CDR3 loop: CASSEGAGGSPYGYTF. The DNA of the CDR3 is TGTGCCAGCAGTGAGGGGGCCGGGGGGAGCCCTTATGGCTACACCTTC.

This sequence joins TRBV6-1 and TRBJ2-1, with D maybe TRBD1 (6 bases). Deletions cut 0 bases from V and 3 bases from J, with 9 bases between. Germline assignment: CDR1 MNHNS and CDR2 SASEGT. The CDR3 extends over 15 amino acids. CDR3 coding DNA: TGTGCCAGCAGTGAAGCGATGGACAGCTACAATGAGCAGTTCTTC. Amino acid sequence: CASSEAMDSYNEQFF.

J is TRBJ1-1 and V is TRBV5-6; 11 bases fit TRBD1. J was trimmed by 1 base and V by 4 bases; bases with no gene match: 3. The CDR3 sequence is 15 residues long. Germline CDR1 and CDR2: SGHDT and YYEEEE. The CDR3 here is CASSGQGATNTEAFF. As DNA, the CDR3 is TGTGCCAGCAGCGGACAGGGGGCCACGAACACTGAAGCTTTCTTT. Based on the CDR3 plus reference TRBV5-6 and TRBJ1-1, the full variable domain is DAGVTQSPTHLIKTRGQQVTLRCSPKSGHDTVSWYQQALGQGPQFIFQYYEEEERQRGNFPDRFSGHQFPNYSSELNVNALLLGDSALYLCASSGQGATNTEAFFGQGTRLTVV.